This T cell receptor beta chain was profiled in a study of radiation and T cells in renal cell carcinoma. This sample's time point: baseline pretreatment blood. Treatment denoted: 15 Gy SBRT to primary tumor, nephrectomy 4 weeks later. CDR1 and CDR2 (germline): LNHDA, SQIVND (reference sequence). V lost 3 bases to trimming and J lost 4 bases; unmatched junction nucleotides: 6. The CDR3 consists of 15 residues. This table comes from immunoSEQ multiplex PCR, and its TCRdb copy is limited to in-frame clones, with some not included. The sample shows 130,000 or so clones, roughly 90% of them seen only once.

The clonotype originates from a woman between 45 and 65 years old with renal cell carcinoma. This chain joins TRBV19 and TRBJ1-2, with TRBD1 identical over 9 bases. This material consisted of blood, taken from a patient whose treatment included radiotherapy and nephrectomy. CDR3 sequence reads: CASSIPGQGFYGYTF. The CDR3 coding sequence is TGTGCCAGTAGTATTCCGGGACAGGGCTTCTATGGCTACACCTTC.